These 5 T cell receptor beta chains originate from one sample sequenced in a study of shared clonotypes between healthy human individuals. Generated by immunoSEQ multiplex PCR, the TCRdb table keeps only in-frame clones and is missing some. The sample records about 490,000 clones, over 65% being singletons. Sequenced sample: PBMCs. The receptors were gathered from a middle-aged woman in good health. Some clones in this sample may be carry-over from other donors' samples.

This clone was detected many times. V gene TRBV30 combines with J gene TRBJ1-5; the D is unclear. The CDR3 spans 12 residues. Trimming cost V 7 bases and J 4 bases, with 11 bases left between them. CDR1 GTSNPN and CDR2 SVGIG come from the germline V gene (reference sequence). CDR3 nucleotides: TGTGCCTCCCGAACTCCAAATCAGCCCCAGCATTTT. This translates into CASRTPNQPQHF. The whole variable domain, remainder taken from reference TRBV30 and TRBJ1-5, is SQTIHQWPATLVQPVGSPLSLECTVEGTSNPNLYWYRQAAGRGLQLLFYSVGIGQISSEVPQNLSASRPQDRQFILSSKKLLLSDSGFYLCASRTPNQPQHFGDGTRLSIL.

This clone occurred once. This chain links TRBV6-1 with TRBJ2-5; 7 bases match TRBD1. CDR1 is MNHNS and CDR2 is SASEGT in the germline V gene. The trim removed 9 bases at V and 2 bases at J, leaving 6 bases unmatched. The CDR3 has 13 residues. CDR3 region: CASDRAAQETQYF. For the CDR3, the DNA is TGTGCCAGTGACAGGGCCGCTCAAGAGACCCAGTACTTC.

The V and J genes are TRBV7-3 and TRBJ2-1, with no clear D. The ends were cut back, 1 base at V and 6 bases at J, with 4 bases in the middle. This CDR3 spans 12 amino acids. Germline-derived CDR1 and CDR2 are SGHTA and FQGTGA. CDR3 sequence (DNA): TGTGCCAGCAGCTTAAGGAGCAATGAGCAGTTCTTC. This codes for CASSLRSNEQFF.

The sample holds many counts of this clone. The CDR3 coding sequence is TGTGCCAGCAGTCACCTCACTAGCGGGAGATATAATGAGCAGTTCTTC. Its protein is CASSHLTSGRYNEQFF. V and J are TRBV27 and TRBJ2-1; 11 bases are shared with TRBD2. Germline CDR1 reads MNHEY; CDR2 reads SMNVEV (reference sequence). Trimming cost V 5 bases and J 7 bases; bases outside gene matches: 10. This CDR3 has 16 amino acids.

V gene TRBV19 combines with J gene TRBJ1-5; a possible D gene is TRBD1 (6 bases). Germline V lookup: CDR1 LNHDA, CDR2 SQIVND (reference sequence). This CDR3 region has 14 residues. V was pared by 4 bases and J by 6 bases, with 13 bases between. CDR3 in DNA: TGTGCCAGTAGTACAGGGGATGTAATTCAGCCCCAGCATTTT. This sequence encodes CASSTGDVIQPQHF.